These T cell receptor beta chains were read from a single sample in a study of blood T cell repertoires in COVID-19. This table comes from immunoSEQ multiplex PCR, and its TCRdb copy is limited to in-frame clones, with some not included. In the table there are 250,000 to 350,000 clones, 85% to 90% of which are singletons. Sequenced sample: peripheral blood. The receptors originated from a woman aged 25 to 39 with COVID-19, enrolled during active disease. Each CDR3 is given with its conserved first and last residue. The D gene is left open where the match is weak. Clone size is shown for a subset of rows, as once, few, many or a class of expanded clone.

TGTGCCAGCAGTGAGGGAGGGATCTTTGCCCAGCATTTT	CASSEGGIFAQHF	TRBV6-1	TRBJ1-5	NA	NA
TGTGCCAGCACTACAGGGGGCATCCCCTACAATGAGCAGTTCTTC	CASTTGGIPYNEQFF	TRBV27	TRBJ2-1	NA	TRBD1
TGCGCCAGCAGCAAGATATCCGGGACAAACTATGGCTACACCTTC	CASSKISGTNYGYTF	TRBV5-1	TRBJ1-2	once	NA
TGTGCCACCAGTGATTATTTTTCGGACAGGGGGGCGAATGAGCAGTTCTTC	CATSDYFSDRGANEQFF	TRBV24-1	TRBJ2-1	NA	TRBD1
TGTGCCAGCAGCTCCGGACTAGCGGGAGCAGATACGCAGTATTTT	CASSSGLAGADTQYF	TRBV5-4	TRBJ2-3	NA	TRBD2
TGTGCTAGTGGACCGCCCATTGGGGCAGGGGGAATCAATGAGCAGTTCTTC	CASGPPIGAGGINEQFF	TRBV12-5	TRBJ2-1	NA	TRBD1
TGTGCCAGCAACGAAAGGGCGGGTGATCAGCCCCAGCATTTT	CASNERAGDQPQHF	TRBV2	TRBJ1-5	NA	NA
TGTGCCAGCAGTGGCCGGGACTTCATGCCAGATACGCAGTATTTT	CASSGRDFMPDTQYF	TRBV27	TRBJ2-3	NA	NA
TGCGCCAGCAGTGAGTCGCCCGACAGCTCCTACGAGCAGTACTTC	CASSESPDSSYEQYF	TRBV10-1	TRBJ2-7	NA	NA
TGCGCCAGCAGCTTGGTGACTATTCAAGAGACCCAGTACTTC	CASSLVTIQETQYF	TRBV5-1	TRBJ2-5	NA	NA
TGTGCAAGCAGCTTAAGGACTAGCGGGACAGATACGCAGTATTTT	CASSLRTSGTDTQYF	TRBV5-4	TRBJ2-3	NA	TRBD2
TGTGCCAGCAGTGAATTCGGGGGAGGGATTGATACGCAGTATTTT	CASSEFGGGIDTQYF	TRBV2	TRBJ2-3	NA	TRBD2
TGTGCCAGCAGTTTAGTTAACAAGGGGGGGAATCAGCCCCAGCATTTT	CASSLVNKGGNQPQHF	TRBV28	TRBJ1-5	NA	NA
TGTGCCAGCAGTTACTCAAGACAGGGCCAAGATACGCAGTATTTT	CASSYSRQGQDTQYF	TRBV6-5	TRBJ2-3	NA	TRBD1
TGTGCCAGTAGTATTCAGGGAATGAGAAACGAGCAGTACTTC	CASSIQGMRNEQYF	TRBV19	TRBJ2-7	once	NA